The 8 T cell receptor beta chains below were found in one sample sequenced in a study of human T cells and chemical hapten exposure. TCRdb analysed the RACE reads with MiXCR anew, one entry per CDR3 protein. The data hold more than 75,000 distinct CDR3 sequences, with roughly 10% observed a single time. The time point: patch test 2, 6 weeks after DPC sensitization. The treatment here: therapeutic diphenylcyclopropenone sensitization with weekly scalp DPC. Sample: whole blood, taken in connection with sensitization to the hapten diphenylcyclopropenone (DPC). Every receptor here comes from a woman in her 30s with alopecia areata. Some clones in this sample may be carry-over from other donors' samples.

This clonotype was observed a few times. V gene TRBV7-9 combines with J gene TRBJ1-5, with a tentative D call TRBD1 (5 bases). Germline CDR1 SEHNR, CDR2 FQNEAQ (reference sequence). Trimming cost V 5 bases and J 1 base, with 12 bases left between them. This CDR3 has 15 residues. This CDR3 is CASSPPGDSNQPQHF. The CDR3 DNA follows: TGTGCCAGCAGCCCCCCCGGGGACAGCAATCAGCCCCAGCATTTT.

This clonotype is a singleton in its sample. A much larger clone lies one base from this, so it may be a read error. The chain has TRBV18 and TRBJ1-2; D is ambiguous. The CDR3 loop spans 13 amino acids. Germline CDR1 KGHSH, CDR2 LQKENI. Trimming removed 3 bases at V and 4 bases at J, with 9 bases between. The CDR3: CASSPEQIYGYTF. In nucleotides, the CDR3 is TGTGCCAGCTCACCGGAGCAAATCTATGGCTACACCTTC.

This chain links TRBV5-1 with TRBJ2-1; 10 nucleotides align to TRBD1. V shed 5 bases, J shed 14 bases, and the junction held 16 bases outside the gene matches. The CDR3 runs 15 residues. CDR1 and CDR2 (germline): SGHRS, YFSETQ. The CDR3 here is CASRGETGGPYPKFF. In DNA form, the CDR3 reads TGCGCCAGCAGAGGAGAGACAGGGGGCCCTTACCCAAAGTTCTTC.

At least ten counts were recorded for this clonotype. The J gene is TRBJ2-1, the V gene TRBV3-1; the D is unclear. The CDR3 contains 11 residues. Trimming took 0 bases from V and 15 from J, leaving 9 bases between them. Germline V gene data show CDR1 as LGHDT and CDR2 as YNNKEL (reference sequence). CDR3 bases: TGTGCCAGCAGCCAAGAAAGGTGGTGGTTCTTC. Translated: CASSQERWWFF.

The genes are TRBV5-6 and TRBJ2-5; D is possibly TRBD2 (6 bases). V was pared by 4 bases and J by 4 bases, with 11 bases between. Germline V gene data show CDR1 as SGHDT and CDR2 as YYEEEE. The CDR3 sequence is 13 residues long. The CDR3 reads CASSPAGRETQYF. DNA of the CDR3: TGTGCCAGCAGCCCGGCGGGGCGAGAGACCCAGTACTTC.

The chain employs TRBV28 and TRBJ2-1; 9 bases agree with TRBD1. V shed 4 bases, J shed 16 bases, and the junction held 8 bases outside the gene matches. Germline CDR1 reads MDHEN; CDR2 reads SYDVKM. There are 12 residues in the CDR3. The CDR3 is CASSYSGTGPFF. CDR3 in DNA: TGTGCCAGCAGTTACTCCGGGACAGGGCCTTTCTTC. Complete variable domain (other parts from reference TRBV28 and TRBJ2-1): DVKVTQSSRYLVKRTGEKVFLECVQDMDHENMFWYRQDPGLGLRLIYFSYDVKMKEKGDIPEGYSVSREKKERFSLILESASTNQTSMYLCASSYSGTGPFFGPGTRLTVL.

This clonotype has a count of ten or more. The genes are TRBV6-5 and TRBJ2-5, with a possible D match to TRBD2 (6 bases). With 4 bases removed from V and 3 bases from J, the gap between germline ends came to 9 bases. Germline V gene sequence: CDR1 MNHEY, CDR2 SVGAGI. The CDR3 runs 13 residues. CDR3 amino acids: CASSLWGEETQYF. For the CDR3, the DNA is TGTGCCAGCAGTTTATGGGGGGAAGAGACCCAGTACTTC.

This clonotype turned up a few times. The gene calls are TRBV10-3 and TRBJ2-5; D is possibly TRBD1 (6 bases). The CDR3 contains 14 residues. Germline CDR1 is ENHRY and CDR2 is SYGVKD. V dropped 5 bases and J dropped 1 base, with 11 bases sitting between them. For the CDR3, the DNA is TGTGCCATCAGTTGGACAGCTACCCAAGAGACCCAGTACTTC. It codes for CAISWTATQETQYF.